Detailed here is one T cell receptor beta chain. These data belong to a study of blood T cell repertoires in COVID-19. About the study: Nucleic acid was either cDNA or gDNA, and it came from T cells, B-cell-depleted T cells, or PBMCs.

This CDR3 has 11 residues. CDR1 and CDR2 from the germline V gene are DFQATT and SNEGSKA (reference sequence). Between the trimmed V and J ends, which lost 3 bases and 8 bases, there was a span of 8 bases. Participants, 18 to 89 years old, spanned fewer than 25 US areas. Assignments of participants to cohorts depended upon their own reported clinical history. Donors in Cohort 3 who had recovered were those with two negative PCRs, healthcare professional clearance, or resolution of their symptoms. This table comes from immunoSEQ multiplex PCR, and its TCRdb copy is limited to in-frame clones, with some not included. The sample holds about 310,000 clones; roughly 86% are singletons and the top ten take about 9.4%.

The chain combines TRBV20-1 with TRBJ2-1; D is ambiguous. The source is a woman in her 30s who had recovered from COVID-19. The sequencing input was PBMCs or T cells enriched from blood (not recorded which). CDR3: CSASSPDEQFF. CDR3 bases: TGCAGTGCTAGTAGTCCGGATGAGCAGTTCTTC.